This T cell receptor (beta chain) emerged from a study of blood T cell repertoires in COVID-19. Looking at the study overall: COVID-19 samples collected from the United States, Italy and Spain covered acute and convalescent phases. PBMCs, B-cell-depleted T cells, or T cells were the source of the cDNA or gDNA that made up the material.

V trimming: 3 bases; J trimming: 6 bases; junction bases outside the gene matches: 7. Germline V gives CDR1 SGHTA, CDR2 FQGNSA. The CDR3 totals 15 residues. The authors' processing: Reference gene primer amplification in the assay estimated nucleated cell counts. The assay was immunoSEQ multiplex PCR, and TCRdb's table has in-frame clones only and misses some. The V and J calls and clone size are taken from that table; D and trimming were inferred from the DNA. The sample has a few hundred thousand clones; roughly nine tenths are singletons. V is TRBV7-2 and J is TRBJ2-1; 8 bases align to TRBD2. Sequencing input: peripheral blood. The receptor was derived from a woman between 35 and 50 years old who had recovered from COVID-19. The CDR3 region has the DNA TGTGCCAGCAGCTTGTCCGCGGGGGGTGTCAATGAGCAGTTCTTC. Translating gives CASSLSAGGVNEQFF.